These 3 T cell receptor beta chains were all obtained from the same sample, sequenced in a study of early T cells in non-severe SARS-CoV-2 infection. TCRdb re-derived calls from the 5' RACE reads in MiXCR, one entry per CDR3 protein. The table includes approximately 48,000 distinct CDR3 sequences, about 9.3% detected once. Sequenced input: whole blood. These receptor sequences come from an adult who was a healthcare worker with PCR-confirmed SARS-CoV-2 infection or an uninfected control (not recorded which).

J is TRBJ2-1 and V is TRBV20-1, with D uncertain. Trimming shortened V by 1 base and J by 0 bases, and 10 bases separated the two germline ends. The CDR3 has 15 amino acids. Germline CDR1 DFQATT, CDR2 SNEGSKA (reference sequence). The CDR3 spells CSARARQSSYNEQFF. The CDR3 DNA follows: TGCAGTGCTAGAGCGAGGCAGAGCTCCTACAATGAGCAGTTCTTC.

This clonotype has only a few counts. The chain recombines TRBV27 with TRBJ2-6, with unresolved D. Germline CDR1 reads MNHEY; CDR2 reads SMNVEV (reference sequence). The V end was cut by 5 bases, the J end by 1 base, with 9 bases between. CDR3 length equals 15 residues. This CDR3 is CASSHRVSGANVLTF. Written as DNA, the CDR3 is TGTGCCAGCAGTCATCGTGTGTCTGGGGCCAACGTCCTGACTTTC.

The chain is built from TRBV28 and TRBJ2-7; the D is unclear. Germline CDR1 and CDR2: MDHEN and SYDVKM. This CDR3 spans 12 amino acids. Trimming shortened V by 8 bases and J by 7 bases, and 15 bases separated the two germline ends. The CDR3 spells CASPSTLGEQYF. The CDR3 nucleotides read TGTGCCAGCCCTTCTACTCTCGGGGAGCAGTACTTC. The complete variable domain, with remaining parts taken from reference TRBV28 and TRBJ2-7, reads DVKVTQSSRYLVKRTGEKVFLECVQDMDHENMFWYRQDPGLGLRLIYFSYDVKMKEKGDIPEGYSVSREKKERFSLILESASTNQTSMYLCASPSTLGEQYFGPGTRLTVT.